This TCR beta chain was identified during a study of T cell repertoires in cytomegalovirus infection. At the level of the study: As its CMV epitopes, the study selected recently identified HLA-C-restricted and well-studied HLA-B-restricted targets. It can be stated that public TCR beta signatures indicated CMV infection as well as a matching HLA type.

TCRdb ran MiXCR on the reads and lists one entry per CDR3 protein. The sample shows approximately 150,000 distinct CDR3 sequences, about 20% of them seen only once. Regarding the study as a whole: Individuals carrying CMV plus the relevant HLA were identified by cumulative frequency of public TCR beta families. The response measured ex vivo was dominated by TCR beta clonotypes (HLA-C-restricted and CMV-specific).

Comment on this clonotype: The antigen remains unidentified.

Germline V lookup: CDR1 SEHNR, CDR2 FQNEAQ (reference sequence). Trimming pared 2 bases from V and 7 bases from J, leaving 5 bases between. The CDR3 loop spans 11 amino acids. The chain links TRBV7-9 to TRBJ1-2; D perhaps matches TRBD1 (5 bases). The input for sequencing was CD8+ T cells from cultured PBMCs, taken from culture after CMV antigen stimulation. The clonotype originates from a human donor in good health (CMV status not recorded). Some clones in this sample may be carry-over from other donors' samples. The chain's CDR3 is CASSLRGGYTF. CDR3 DNA sequence: TGTGCCAGCAGCTTAAGGGGTGGCTACACCTTC. The entire variable domain, with the rest obtained from reference TRBV7-9 and TRBJ1-2, is as follows: DTGVSQNPRHKITKRGQNVTFRCDPISEHNRLYWYRQTLGQGPEFLTYFQNEAQLEKSRLLSDRFSAERPKGSFSTLEIQRTEQGDSAMYLCASSLRGGYTFGSGTRLTVV.